This T cell receptor (beta chain) was found in a study of T cells in Graves' hyperthyroidism and ophthalmopathy. Authors of the study amplified TCR beta CDR3 regions from RNA transcripts. HTBI primers were used for first-round RT-PCR of the TCR CDR3. TCRdb independently ran MiXCR on the multiplex PCR reads; one entry per CDR3 protein. The sample has hundreds of thousands of distinct CDR3 sequences, about a third seen once; the top ten hold less than 35%. In its sample, this clonotype was seen a few times. The antigen remains unidentified. Overall study results and limits: From stable hyperthyroidism, ophthalmopathy was separated by a 13 V-J model.

CDR3 length equals 13 residues. V shed 6 bases and J shed 12 bases, with 20 bases lying between them. Graves' hyperthyroidism was deemed stable absent ophthalmopathy progression within 18 months. This sequence originates from a woman aged 40 to 49 with Graves' hyperthyroidism. The sequenced material came from blood. The chain links TRBV12-3 or TRBV12-4 to TRBJ1-2; D remains ambiguous. The CDR3 DNA sequence: TGTGCCAGCAGCCCCGGTAGACTCGCGGGCCACACCTTC. Its translation: CASSPGRLAGHTF.